Sequencing of this T cell receptor (beta chain) was carried out in a study of blood T cell repertoires in COVID-19. The CDR3 loop spans 14 amino acids. The ends lost 0 bases at V and 5 bases at J; junction bases unmatched: 4. The method was immunoSEQ multiplex PCR; TCRdb's version includes in-frame clones alone and lacks a portion of them. The sample has hundreds of thousands of clones, 70% to 90% seen once. The genes are TRBV5-3 and TRBJ1-1, with 7 bases identical to TRBD1. TRBV5-3 carries the ORF label, with uncertain function. The sequenced material came from peripheral blood. The sequence was collected from a woman between 45 and 60 years old with COVID-19, enrolled during active disease. CDR3 in DNA: TGTGCCAGAAGCTTGGAGACAGGGCGGACTGAAGCTTTCTTT. This gives the protein CARSLETGRTEAFF.